This TCR beta chain originates from a study of cytomegalovirus exposure and HLA in healthy donors. Findings and limits, study-wide: The CMV antigen specificity of a few CMV-associated chains was confirmed through in vitro analysis.

The CDR3 is 14 residues long. Germline values: CDR1 MDHEN, CDR2 SYDVKM. V was pared by 7 bases and J by 4 bases, with 16 bases between. Sequenced by immunoSEQ multiplex PCR; TCRdb stores in-frame clones only, minus some. Of hundreds of thousands of clones listed, approximately 90% are singletons. A remark on this clone: Its antigen is still unknown.

Sequences were obtained from PBMCs. J is TRBJ1-1 and V is TRBV28, with TRBD1 as a possible D gene (6 bases). The TCR comes from a woman between 18 and 29 years old in good health and CMV-seronegative. The CDR3 coding sequence is TGTGCCAGCACCTTCGGGGGGGCACGCACTGAAGCTTTCTTT. Protein: CASTFGGARTEAFF.